Sequencing of this T cell receptor beta chain was carried out in a study of T-cell memory formation after mild COVID-19. Study details: The two donors had largely donor-specific TCR clusters.

CDR1 and CDR2 from the germline V gene are SNHLY and FYNNEI. The CDR3 loop spans 14 amino acids. J was trimmed by 4 bases and V by 10 bases; bases with no gene match: 8. TCRdb independently ran MiXCR on the 5' RACE reads; one entry per CDR3 protein. The sample includes more than 400,000 distinct CDR3 sequences, approximately 18% of them seen just once. This clonotype originated in an adult woman who had mild COVID-19 (a few samples of this study predate the infection). Cell type and time point are not known. The chain links TRBV2 to TRBJ1-1; 11 bases are shared with TRBD1. Material: PBMCs or a T cell subset sorted from them (not recorded which). As DNA, the CDR3 is TGTGCCACCAAGGGGACAGGGGGTGCCACTGAAGCTTTCTTT. Its protein is CATKGTGGATEAFF.